The clone carrying this T cell receptor (beta chain) appeared many times. A single record per CDR3 protein comes from TCRdb applying MiXCR to the PCR reads. The sample gives under 3,500 distinct CDR3 sequences, 16% of which show up once; around 25% is in the top ten. This sample is drawn from a study of tumor-infiltrating lymphocytes in oesophageal squamous cell carcinoma. The length of the CDR3 is 15 residues. Germline values: CDR1 SNHLY, CDR2 FYNNEI. V was trimmed by 6 bases and J by 0 bases, leaving 14 bases between them. This sequence joins TRBV2 and TRBJ2-5, with D possibly matching TRBD2 (6 bases). The sequence came from a male donor with esophageal squamous cell carcinoma. The sequenced sample was esophageal tumor tissue. As DNA, the CDR3 is TGTGCCAGCAGCGGGATGGCGGGGAACCAAGAGACCCAGTACTTC. Protein sequence: CASSGMAGNQETQYF.